This TCR beta chain was sequenced during a study of CD8 T cells in ankylosing spondylitis. Notes on the study in general: Clones tied to disease were said to be significantly enriched in matched ankylosing spondylitis synovial fluid.

TCR beta libraries were made by quantitative 5'-RACE with molecular barcodes. Each CDR3 protein is one row after TCRdb ran MiXCR on the 5' RACE reads. The repertoire includes around 220,000 distinct CDR3 sequences, about 10% of them detected once, and 21% sits in the top ten. This clonotype was seen at least ten times. What it recognizes is unknown. Germline loops: CDR1 SNHLY, CDR2 FYNNEI. With 6 bases clipped from V and 0 bases from J, the junction kept 2 bases outside the gene matches. This CDR3 region has 14 residues. The chain is built from TRBV2 and TRBJ2-3, with 8 bases fitting TRBD2. This clonotype originated in a male donor with ankylosing spondylitis or in good health (not recorded which). Sequenced material: blood, either unsorted or a sorted T cell fraction (not recorded which). CDR3 sequence: CASRRLASTDTQYF. CDR3 DNA sequence: TGTGCCAGCAGGAGACTAGCGAGCACAGATACGCAGTATTTT.